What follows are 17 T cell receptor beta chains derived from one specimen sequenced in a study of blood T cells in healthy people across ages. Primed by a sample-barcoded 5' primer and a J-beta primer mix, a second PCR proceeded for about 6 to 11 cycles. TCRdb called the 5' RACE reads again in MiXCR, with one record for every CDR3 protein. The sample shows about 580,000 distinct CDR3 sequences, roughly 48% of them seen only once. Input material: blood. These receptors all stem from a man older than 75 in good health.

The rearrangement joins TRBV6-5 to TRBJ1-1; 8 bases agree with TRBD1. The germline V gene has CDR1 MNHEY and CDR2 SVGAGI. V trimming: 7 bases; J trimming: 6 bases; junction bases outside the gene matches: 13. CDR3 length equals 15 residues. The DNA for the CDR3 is TGTGCCAGCACGGCTTCTCAGGGACAGGTTTCTGAAGCTTTCTTT. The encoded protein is CASTASQGQVSEAFF.

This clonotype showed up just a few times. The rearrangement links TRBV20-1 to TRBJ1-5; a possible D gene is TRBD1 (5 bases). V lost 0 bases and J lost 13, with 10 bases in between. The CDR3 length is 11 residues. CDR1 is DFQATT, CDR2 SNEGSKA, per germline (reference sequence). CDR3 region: CSARDPTGQHF. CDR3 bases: TGCAGTGCTAGAGATCCCACAGGACAGCATTTT.

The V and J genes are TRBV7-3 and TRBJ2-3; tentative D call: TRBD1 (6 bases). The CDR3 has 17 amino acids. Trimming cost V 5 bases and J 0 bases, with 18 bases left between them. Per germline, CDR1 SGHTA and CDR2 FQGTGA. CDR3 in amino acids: CASSLGAQGSSTDTQYF. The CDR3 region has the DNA TGTGCCAGCAGCCTCGGAGCACAGGGATCTAGCACAGATACGCAGTATTTT.

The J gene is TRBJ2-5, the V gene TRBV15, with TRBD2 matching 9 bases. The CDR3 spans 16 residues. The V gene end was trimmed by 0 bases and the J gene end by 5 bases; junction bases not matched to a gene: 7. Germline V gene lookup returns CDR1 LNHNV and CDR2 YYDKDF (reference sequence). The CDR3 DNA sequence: TGTGCCACCAGCAGAGAGGCTAGCGGGGTGAGGGAGACCCAGTACTTC. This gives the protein CATSREASGVRETQYF.

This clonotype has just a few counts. CDR3 region: CASSLVGSAYGYTF. The CDR3 nucleotides read TGTGCCAGCAGTTTAGTGGGGTCTGCGTATGGCTACACCTTC. The genes are TRBV12-3 or TRBV12-4 and TRBJ1-2; D uncertain. V shed 1 base and J shed 5 bases, with 11 bases lying between them. The CDR3 loop spans 14 amino acids.

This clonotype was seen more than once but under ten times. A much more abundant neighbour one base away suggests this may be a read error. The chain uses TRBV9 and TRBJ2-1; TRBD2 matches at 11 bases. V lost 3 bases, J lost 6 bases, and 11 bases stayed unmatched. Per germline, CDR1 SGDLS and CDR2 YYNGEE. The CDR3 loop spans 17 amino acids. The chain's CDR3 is CASSAASGRSLTNEQFF. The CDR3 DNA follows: TGTGCCAGCAGCGCAGCTAGCGGGAGGTCGTTAACCAATGAGCAGTTCTTC.

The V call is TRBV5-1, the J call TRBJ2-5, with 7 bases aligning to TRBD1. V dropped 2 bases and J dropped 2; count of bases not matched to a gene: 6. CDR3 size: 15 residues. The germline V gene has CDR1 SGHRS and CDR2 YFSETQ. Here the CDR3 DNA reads TGCGCCAGCAGCTTAGCTGACAGGGAGCAAGAGACCCAGTACTTC. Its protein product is CASSLADREQETQYF.

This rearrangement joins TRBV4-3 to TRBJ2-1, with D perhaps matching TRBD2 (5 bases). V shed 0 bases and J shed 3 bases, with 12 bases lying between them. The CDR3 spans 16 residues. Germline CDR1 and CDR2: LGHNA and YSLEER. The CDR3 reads CASSQEVSEGYNEQFF. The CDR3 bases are TGCGCCAGCAGCCAAGAGGTTAGCGAGGGCTACAATGAGCAGTTCTTC.

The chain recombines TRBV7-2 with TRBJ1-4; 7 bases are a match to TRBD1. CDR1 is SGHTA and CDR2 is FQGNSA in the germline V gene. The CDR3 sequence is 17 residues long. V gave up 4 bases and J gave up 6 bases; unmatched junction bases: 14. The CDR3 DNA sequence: TGTGCCAGCAGCTACCCATACCCAGGGGGAGCGGATGAAAAACTGTTTTTT. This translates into CASSYPYPGGADEKLFF.

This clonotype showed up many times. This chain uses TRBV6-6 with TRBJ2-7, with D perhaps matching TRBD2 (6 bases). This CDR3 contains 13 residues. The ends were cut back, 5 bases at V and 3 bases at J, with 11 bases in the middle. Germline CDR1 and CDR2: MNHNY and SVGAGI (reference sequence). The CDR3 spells CASSASELYEQYF. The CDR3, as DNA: TGTGCCAGCAGTGCTAGCGAACTCTACGAGCAGTACTTC.

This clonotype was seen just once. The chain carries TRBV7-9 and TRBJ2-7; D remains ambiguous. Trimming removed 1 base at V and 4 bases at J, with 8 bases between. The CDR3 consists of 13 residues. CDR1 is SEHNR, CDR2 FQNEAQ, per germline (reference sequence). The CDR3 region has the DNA TGTGCCAGCAGCTTAGGGGAAGTTTACGAGCAGTACTTC. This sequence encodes CASSLGEVYEQYF.

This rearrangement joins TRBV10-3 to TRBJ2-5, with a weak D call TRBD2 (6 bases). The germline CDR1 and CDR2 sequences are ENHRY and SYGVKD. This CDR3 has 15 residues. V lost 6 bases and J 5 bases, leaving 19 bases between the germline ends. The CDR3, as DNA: TGTGCCATCAGACCCGGGACTGGAAGTTGGGAGACCCAGTACTTC. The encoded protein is CAIRPGTGSWETQYF.

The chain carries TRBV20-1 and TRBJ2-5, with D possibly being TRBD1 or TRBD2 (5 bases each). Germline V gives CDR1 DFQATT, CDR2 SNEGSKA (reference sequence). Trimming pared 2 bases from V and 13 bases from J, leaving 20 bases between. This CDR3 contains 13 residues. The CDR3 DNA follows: TGCAGTGCTAGACCGGGACCCCTAAGGGAGTGGTACTTC. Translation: CSARPGPLREWYF.

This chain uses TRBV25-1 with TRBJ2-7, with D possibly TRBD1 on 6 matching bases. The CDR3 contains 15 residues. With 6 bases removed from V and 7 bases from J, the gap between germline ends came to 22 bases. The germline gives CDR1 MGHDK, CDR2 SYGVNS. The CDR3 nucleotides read TGTGCCAGCAGCCTCGGACAGCCAAGAGACAATGAGCAGTACTTC. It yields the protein CASSLGQPRDNEQYF.

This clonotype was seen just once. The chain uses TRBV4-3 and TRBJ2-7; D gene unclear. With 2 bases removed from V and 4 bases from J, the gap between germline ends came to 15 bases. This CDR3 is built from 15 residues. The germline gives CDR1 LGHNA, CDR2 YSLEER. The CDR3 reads CASSQSPPGKYEQYF. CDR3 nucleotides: TGCGCCAGCAGCCAAAGCCCCCCAGGAAAGTACGAGCAGTACTTC.

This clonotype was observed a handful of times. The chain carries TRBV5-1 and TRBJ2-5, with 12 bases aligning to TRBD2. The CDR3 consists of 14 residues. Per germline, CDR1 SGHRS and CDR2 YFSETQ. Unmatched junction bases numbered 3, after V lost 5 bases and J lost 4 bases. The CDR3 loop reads CASRPSGGGETQYF. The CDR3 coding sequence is TGCGCCAGCAGACCTAGCGGGGGGGGAGAGACCCAGTACTTC.

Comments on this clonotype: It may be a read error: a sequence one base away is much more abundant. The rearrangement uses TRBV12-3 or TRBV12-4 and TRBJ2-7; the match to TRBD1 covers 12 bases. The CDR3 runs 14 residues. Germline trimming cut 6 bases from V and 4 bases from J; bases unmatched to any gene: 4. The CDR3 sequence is CASRGTGGIYEQYF. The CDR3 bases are TGTGCCAGCAGGGGGACAGGGGGCATATACGAGCAGTACTTC.